This T cell receptor beta chain comes out of a study of human T cells and chemical hapten exposure. About the study: Patches with 0.01% DPC went on the upper back, and the tests were read at 6 days. TCR yields differed between samples (mainly from small differences in pooled library volume). Whole-study results and caveats: The number of TCRs over 1 in 1000 frequency stayed unchanged after DPC.

TCRdb redid the calling of the RACE reads with MiXCR, one entry per CDR3 protein. The sample yields 60,000 to 80,000 distinct CDR3 sequences, 5.5% to 7.5% seen once. The germline V gene encodes CDR1 SNHLY and CDR2 FYNNEI. V was trimmed by 0 bases and J by 10 bases, leaving 14 bases between them. This CDR3 contains 14 residues. This clonotype showed up many times. Its antigen is not known. Time point denoted: pre-sensitization, week 0. Treatment described: therapeutic diphenylcyclopropenone sensitization with weekly scalp DPC. Alopecia patients between 18 and 70 years old and suitable for DPC were used as donors.

This chain links TRBV2 with TRBJ2-3, with D perhaps assigned TRBD1 or TRBD2 (5 bases each). This clonotype was sampled from a woman in her twenties or thirties with alopecia areata. Some clones in this sample may be carry-over from other donors' samples. Source: whole blood, taken in connection with sensitization to the hapten diphenylcyclopropenone (DPC). CDR3 region: CASSEARPSRAQYF. The CDR3, as DNA: TGTGCCAGCAGTGAAGCTCGGCCTAGCAGGGCGCAGTATTTT.